This T cell receptor (beta chain) appears in the sequencing data of a study of T cell responses to AZD1222 COVID-19 vaccine. Study-wide points: In the spike-specific TCR repertoire, nearly half reportedly target unmutated variant regions. Mapped onto spike, vaccine-associated CD4 TCRs spanned it and were dominant at 160-218 and 743-854.

Some clones are missing from TCRdb's copy, which holds only in-frame ones; the method was immunoSEQ multiplex PCR. The sample lists about 110,000 clones; around 87% were seen once. Worth noting for this clone: Its antigen is not identified.

The sample in question was peripheral blood, obtained 28 days after the second AZD1222 dose. This receptor was obtained from an adult who received the AZD1222 COVID-19 vaccine.

DNA for the CDR3: TGTGCCAGCAGTTTTCCACAGGGGGCGACGGACACTGAAGCTTTCTTT. This encodes CASSFPQGATDTEAFF. The chain joins TRBV28 to TRBJ1-1; the match to TRBD1 covers 9 bases. This CDR3 has 16 residues. The germline gives CDR1 MDHEN, CDR2 SYDVKM. Unmatched junction bases numbered 8, after V lost 3 bases and J lost 3 bases.